This T cell receptor (beta chain) was profiled in a study of somatic mutations in cytotoxic T cells in rheumatoid arthritis. Only in-frame clones appear in the TCRdb table, and some are missing; sequencing was by immunoSEQ multiplex PCR. Of 17,000 or so clones in the sample, roughly 80% were seen once. With 6 bases removed from V and 4 bases from J, the gap between germline ends came to 13 bases. The CDR3 has 13 residues. In germline, CDR1 is MGHRA, CDR2 YSYEKL. Each population, CD4+ and CD8+ cells, was isolated by positive magnetic bead selection and checked for purity by flow cytometry. J is TRBJ2-7 and V is TRBV4-1, with D perhaps matching TRBD2 (6 bases). What was sequenced was CD8+ T cells sorted from blood. The receptor was isolated from an adult with rheumatoid arthritis. In DNA form, the CDR3 reads TGCGCCAGCAGGAGTCAGGGAGGATACGAGCAGTACTTC. This codes for CASRSQGGYEQYF.